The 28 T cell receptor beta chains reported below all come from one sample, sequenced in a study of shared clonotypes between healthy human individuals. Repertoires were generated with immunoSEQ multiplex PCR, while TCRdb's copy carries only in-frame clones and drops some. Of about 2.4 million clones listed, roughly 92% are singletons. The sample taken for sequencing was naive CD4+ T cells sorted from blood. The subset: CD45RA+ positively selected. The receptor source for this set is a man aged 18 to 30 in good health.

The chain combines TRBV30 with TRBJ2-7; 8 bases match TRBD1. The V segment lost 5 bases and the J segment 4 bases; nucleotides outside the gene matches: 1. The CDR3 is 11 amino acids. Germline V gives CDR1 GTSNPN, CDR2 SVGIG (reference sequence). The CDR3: CAWGTGYEQYF. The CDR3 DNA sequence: TGTGCCTGGGGGACAGGTTACGAGCAGTACTTC.

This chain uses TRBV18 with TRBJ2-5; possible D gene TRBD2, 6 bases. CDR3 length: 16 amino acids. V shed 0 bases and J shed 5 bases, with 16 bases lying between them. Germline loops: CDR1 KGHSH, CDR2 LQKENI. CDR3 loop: CASSPPRGGGLETQYF. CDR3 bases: TGTGCCAGCTCACCACCGAGGGGTGGAGGGCTGGAGACCCAGTACTTC.

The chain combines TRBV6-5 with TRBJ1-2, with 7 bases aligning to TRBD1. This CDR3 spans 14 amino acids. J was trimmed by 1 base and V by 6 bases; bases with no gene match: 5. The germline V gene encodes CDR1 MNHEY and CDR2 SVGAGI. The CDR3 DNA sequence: TGTGCCAGCAGAGCGGGACAGTTTAACTATGGCTACACCTTC. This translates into CASRAGQFNYGYTF.

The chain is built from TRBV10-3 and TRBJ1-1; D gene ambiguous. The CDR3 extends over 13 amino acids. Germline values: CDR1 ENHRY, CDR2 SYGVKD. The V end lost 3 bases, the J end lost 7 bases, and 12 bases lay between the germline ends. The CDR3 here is CAISEVGIYEAFF. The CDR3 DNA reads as TGTGCCATCAGTGAAGTGGGTATTTATGAAGCTTTCTTT.

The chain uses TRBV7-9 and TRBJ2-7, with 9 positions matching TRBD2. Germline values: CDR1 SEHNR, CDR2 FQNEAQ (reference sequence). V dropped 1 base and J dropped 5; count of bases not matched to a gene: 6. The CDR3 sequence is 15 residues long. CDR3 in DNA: TGTGCCAGCAGCTTAGGTGGTAGCGGGAGCAACGAGCAGTACTTC. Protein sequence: CASSLGGSGSNEQYF.

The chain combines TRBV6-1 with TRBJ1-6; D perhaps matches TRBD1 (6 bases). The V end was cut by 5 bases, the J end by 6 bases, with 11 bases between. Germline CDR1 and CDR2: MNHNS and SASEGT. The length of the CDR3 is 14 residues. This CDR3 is CASSPGVSNSPLHF. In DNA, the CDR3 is TGTGCCAGCAGTCCAGGGGTTAGTAATTCACCCCTCCACTTT.

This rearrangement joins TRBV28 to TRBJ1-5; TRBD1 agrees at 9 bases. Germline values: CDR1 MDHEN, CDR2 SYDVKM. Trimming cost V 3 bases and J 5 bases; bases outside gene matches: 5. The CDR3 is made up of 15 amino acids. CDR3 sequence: CASSFTGQGYQPQHF. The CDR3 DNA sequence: TGTGCCAGCAGTTTTACGGGACAGGGCTATCAGCCCCAGCATTTT.

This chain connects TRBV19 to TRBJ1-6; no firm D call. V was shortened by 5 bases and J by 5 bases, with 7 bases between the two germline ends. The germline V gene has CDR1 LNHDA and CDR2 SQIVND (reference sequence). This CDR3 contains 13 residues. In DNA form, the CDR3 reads TGTGCCAGTAGTCTGTCAGATAATTCACCCCTCCACTTT. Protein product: CASSLSDNSPLHF.

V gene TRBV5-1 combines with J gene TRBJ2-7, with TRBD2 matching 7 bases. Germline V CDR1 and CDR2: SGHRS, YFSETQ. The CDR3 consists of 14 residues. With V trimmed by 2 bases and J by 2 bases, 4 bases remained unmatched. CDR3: CASSFGGSAYEQYF. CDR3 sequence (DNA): TGCGCCAGCAGCTTCGGGGGGAGCGCCTACGAGCAGTACTTC.

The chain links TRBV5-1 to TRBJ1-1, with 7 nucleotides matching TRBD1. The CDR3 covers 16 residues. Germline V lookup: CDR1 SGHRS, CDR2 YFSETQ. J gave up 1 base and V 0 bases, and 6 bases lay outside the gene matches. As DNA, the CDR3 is TGCGCCAGCAGCTTGGCGCCGGCAGGGGGGAACACTGAAGCTTTCTTT. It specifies CASSLAPAGGNTEAFF.

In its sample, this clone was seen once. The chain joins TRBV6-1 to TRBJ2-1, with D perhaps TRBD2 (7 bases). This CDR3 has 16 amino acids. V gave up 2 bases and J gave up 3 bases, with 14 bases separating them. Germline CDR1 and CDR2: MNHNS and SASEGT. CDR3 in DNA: TGTGCCAGCAGTGAACTTTGGGGGGGCGGCTACAATGAGCAGTTCTTC. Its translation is CASSELWGGGYNEQFF.

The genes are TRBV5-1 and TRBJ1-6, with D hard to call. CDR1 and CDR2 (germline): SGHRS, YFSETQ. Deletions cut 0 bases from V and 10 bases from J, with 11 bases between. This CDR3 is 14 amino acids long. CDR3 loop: CASSLAHVDSPLHF. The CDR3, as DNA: TGCGCCAGCAGCTTGGCCCACGTGGACTCACCCCTCCACTTT.

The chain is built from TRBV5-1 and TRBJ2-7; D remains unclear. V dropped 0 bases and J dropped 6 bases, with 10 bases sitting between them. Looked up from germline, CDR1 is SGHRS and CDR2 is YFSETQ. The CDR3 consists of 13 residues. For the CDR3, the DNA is TGCGCCAGCAGCTTGGGCCTAGGACGCGAGCAGTACTTC. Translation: CASSLGLGREQYF.

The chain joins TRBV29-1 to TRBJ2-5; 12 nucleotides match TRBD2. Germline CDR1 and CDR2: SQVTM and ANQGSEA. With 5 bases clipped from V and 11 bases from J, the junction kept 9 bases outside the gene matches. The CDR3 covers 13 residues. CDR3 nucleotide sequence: TGCAGCGTTAGGACTAGCGGGATAGAAGAGCAGTACTTC. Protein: CSVRTSGIEEQYF.

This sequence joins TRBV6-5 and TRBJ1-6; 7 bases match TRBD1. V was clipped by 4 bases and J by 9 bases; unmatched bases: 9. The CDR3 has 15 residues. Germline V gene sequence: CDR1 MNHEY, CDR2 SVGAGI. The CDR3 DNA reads TGTGCCAGCAGTTTTAAGACAGGGAGTGGTTCACCCCTCCACTTT. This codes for CASSFKTGSGSPLHF.

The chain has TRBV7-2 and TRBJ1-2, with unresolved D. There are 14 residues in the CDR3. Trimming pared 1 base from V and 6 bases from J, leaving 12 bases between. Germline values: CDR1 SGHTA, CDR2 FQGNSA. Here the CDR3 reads CASSLGATGNGYTF. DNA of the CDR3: TGTGCCAGCAGCTTAGGGGCTACGGGGAATGGCTACACCTTC. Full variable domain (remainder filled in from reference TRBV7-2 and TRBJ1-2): GAGVSQSPSNKVTEKGKDVELRCDPISGHTALYWYRQSLGQGLEFLIYFQGNSAPDKSGLPSDRFSAERTGGSVSTLTIQRTQQEDSAVYLCASSLGATGNGYTFGSGTRLTVV.

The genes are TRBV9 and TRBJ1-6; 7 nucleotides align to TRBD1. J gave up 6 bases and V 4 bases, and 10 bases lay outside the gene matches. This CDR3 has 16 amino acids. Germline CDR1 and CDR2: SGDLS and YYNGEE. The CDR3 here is CASSSLAGQSNSPLHF. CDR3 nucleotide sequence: TGTGCCAGCAGCAGCTTGGCGGGACAGAGTAATTCACCCCTCCACTTT.

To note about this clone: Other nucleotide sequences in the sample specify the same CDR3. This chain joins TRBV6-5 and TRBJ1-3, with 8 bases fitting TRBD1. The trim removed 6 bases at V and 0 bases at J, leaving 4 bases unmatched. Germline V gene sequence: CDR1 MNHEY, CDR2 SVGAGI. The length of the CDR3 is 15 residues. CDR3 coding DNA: TGTGCCAGCAGCCGTGGGACAGGCTCTGGAAACACCATATATTTT. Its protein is CASSRGTGSGNTIYF.

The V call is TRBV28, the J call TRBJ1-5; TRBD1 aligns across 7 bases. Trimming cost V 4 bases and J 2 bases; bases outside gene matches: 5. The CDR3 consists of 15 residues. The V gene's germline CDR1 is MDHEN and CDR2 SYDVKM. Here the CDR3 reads CASSSDRAGNQPQHF. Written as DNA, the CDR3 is TGTGCCAGCAGTTCCGACAGGGCGGGCAATCAGCCCCAGCATTTT. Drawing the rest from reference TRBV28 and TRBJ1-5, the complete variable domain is DVKVTQSSRYLVKRTGEKVFLECVQDMDHENMFWYRQDPGLGLRLIYFSYDVKMKEKGDIPEGYSVSREKKERFSLILESASTNQTSMYLCASSSDRAGNQPQHFGDGTRLSIL.

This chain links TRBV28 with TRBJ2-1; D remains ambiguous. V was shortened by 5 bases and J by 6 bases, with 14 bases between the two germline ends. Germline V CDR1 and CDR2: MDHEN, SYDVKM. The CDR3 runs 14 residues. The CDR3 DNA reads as TGTGCCAGCAGTCCACTTGGGGTTCGCAATGAGCAGTTCTTC. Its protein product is CASSPLGVRNEQFF.

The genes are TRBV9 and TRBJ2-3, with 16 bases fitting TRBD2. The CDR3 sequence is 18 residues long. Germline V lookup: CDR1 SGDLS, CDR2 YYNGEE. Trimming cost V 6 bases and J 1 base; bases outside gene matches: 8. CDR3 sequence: CASTRGLAGGPRTDTQYF. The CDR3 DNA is TGTGCCAGCACCCGGGGACTAGCGGGGGGGCCGCGCACAGATACGCAGTATTTT.

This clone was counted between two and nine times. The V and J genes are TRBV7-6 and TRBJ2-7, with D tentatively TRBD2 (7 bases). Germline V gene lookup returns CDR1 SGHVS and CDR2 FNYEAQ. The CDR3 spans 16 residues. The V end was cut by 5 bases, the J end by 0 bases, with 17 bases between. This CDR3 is CASSTEGGLSSYEQYF. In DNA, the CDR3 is TGTGCCAGCAGCACCGAAGGGGGACTAAGCTCCTACGAGCAGTACTTC.

The CDR3 is CASSLVTDRRIMNTEAFF. The CDR3 region has the DNA TGCGCCAGCAGCTTAGTCACCGACAGGAGAATAATGAACACTGAAGCTTTCTTT. V usage is TRBV5-1 and J usage is TRBJ1-1; a weak D match, TRBD1 (6 bases). V lost 2 bases and J lost 0, with 20 bases in between. The germline gives CDR1 SGHRS, CDR2 YFSETQ. The CDR3 extends over 18 amino acids.

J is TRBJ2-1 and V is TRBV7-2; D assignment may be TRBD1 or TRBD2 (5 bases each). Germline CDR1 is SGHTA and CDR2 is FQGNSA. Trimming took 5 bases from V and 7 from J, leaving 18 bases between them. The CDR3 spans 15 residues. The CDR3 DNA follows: TGTGCCAGCAGCCCCGACGGGACCTCGGGGAATGAGCAGTTCTTC. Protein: CASSPDGTSGNEQFF. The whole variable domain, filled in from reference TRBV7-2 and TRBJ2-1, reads GAGVSQSPSNKVTEKGKDVELRCDPISGHTALYWYRQSLGQGLEFLIYFQGNSAPDKSGLPSDRFSAERTGGSVSTLTIQRTQQEDSAVYLCASSPDGTSGNEQFFGPGTRLTVL.

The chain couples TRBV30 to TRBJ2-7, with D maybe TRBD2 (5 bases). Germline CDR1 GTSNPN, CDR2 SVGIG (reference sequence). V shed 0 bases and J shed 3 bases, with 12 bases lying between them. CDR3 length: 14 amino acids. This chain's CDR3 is CAWSVKDFFYEQYF. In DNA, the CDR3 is TGTGCCTGGAGTGTAAAGGACTTTTTCTACGAGCAGTACTTC.

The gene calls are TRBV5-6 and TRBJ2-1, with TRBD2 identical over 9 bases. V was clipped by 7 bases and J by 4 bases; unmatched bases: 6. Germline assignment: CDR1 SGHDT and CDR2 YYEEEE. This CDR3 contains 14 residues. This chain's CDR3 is CASRGLAVYNEQFF. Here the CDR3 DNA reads TGTGCCAGCCGGGGACTAGCAGTTTACAATGAGCAGTTCTTC. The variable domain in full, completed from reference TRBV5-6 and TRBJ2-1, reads DAGVTQSPTHLIKTRGQQVTLRCSPKSGHDTVSWYQQALGQGPQFIFQYYEEEERQRGNFPDRFSGHQFPNYSSELNVNALLLGDSALYLCASRGLAVYNEQFFGPGTRLTVL.

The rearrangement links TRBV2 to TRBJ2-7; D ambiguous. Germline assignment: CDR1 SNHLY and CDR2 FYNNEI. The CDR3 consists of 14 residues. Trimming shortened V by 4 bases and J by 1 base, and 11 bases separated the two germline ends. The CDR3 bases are TGTGCCAGCAGTGTGGCAACCCAATCCTACGAGCAGTACTTC. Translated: CASSVATQSYEQYF.

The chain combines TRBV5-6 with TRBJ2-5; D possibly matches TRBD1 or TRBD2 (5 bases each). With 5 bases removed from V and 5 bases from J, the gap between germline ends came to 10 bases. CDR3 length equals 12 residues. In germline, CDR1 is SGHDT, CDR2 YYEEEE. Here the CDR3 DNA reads TGTGCCAGCAGGGGAAGGGACGAGACCCAGTACTTC. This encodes CASRGRDETQYF. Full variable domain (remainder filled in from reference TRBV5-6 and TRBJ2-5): DAGVTQSPTHLIKTRGQQVTLRCSPKSGHDTVSWYQQALGQGPQFIFQYYEEEERQRGNFPDRFSGHQFPNYSSELNVNALLLGDSALYLCASRGRDETQYFGPGTRLLVL.